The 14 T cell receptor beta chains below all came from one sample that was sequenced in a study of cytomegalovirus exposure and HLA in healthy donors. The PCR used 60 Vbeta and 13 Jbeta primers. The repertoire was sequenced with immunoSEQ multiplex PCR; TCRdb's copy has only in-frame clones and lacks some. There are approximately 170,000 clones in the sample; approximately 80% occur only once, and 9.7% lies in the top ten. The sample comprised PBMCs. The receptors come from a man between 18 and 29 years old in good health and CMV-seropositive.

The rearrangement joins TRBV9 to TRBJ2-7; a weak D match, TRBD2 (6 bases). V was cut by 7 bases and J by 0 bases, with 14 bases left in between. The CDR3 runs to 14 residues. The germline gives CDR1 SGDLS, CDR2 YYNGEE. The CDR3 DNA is TGTGCCAGCTCCCCAGTGGGGGGCTCCTACGAGCAGTACTTC. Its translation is CASSPVGGSYEQYF.

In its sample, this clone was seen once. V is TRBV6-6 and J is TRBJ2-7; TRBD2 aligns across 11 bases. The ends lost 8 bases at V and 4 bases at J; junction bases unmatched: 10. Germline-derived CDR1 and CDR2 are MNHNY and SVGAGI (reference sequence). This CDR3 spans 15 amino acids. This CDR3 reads CASWGSGLAEYEQYF. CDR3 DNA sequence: TGTGCCAGCTGGGGCTCGGGACTAGCGGAGTACGAGCAGTACTTC.

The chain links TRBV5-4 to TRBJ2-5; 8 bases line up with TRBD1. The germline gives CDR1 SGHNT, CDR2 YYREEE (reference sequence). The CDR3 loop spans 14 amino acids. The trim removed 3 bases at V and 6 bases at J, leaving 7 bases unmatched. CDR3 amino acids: CASSSTDRVQTQYF. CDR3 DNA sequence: TGTGCCAGCAGCTCCACGGACAGGGTTCAGACCCAGTACTTC.

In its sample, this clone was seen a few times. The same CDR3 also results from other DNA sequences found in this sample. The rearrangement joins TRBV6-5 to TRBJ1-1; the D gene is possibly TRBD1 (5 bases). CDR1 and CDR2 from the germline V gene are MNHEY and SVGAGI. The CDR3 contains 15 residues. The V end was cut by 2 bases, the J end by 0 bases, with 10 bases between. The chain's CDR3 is CASSYGQGLNTEAFF. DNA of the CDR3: TGTGCCAGCAGTTACGGTCAGGGCCTGAACACTGAAGCTTTCTTT.

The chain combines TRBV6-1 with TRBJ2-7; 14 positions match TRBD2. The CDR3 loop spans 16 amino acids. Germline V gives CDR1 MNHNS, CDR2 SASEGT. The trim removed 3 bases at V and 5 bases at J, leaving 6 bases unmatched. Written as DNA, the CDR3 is TGTGCCAGCAGTGATCCGGGACTAGCGGGAGTTAACGAGCAGTACTTC. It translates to CASSDPGLAGVNEQYF.

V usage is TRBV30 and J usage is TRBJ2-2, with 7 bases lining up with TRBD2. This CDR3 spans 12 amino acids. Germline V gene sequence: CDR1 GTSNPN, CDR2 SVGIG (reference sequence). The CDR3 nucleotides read TGTGGGGGCGGGGGGAACACCGGGGAGCTGTTTTTT. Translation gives CGGGGNTGELFF.

The chain's CDR3 is CASSSTGTGEPYEQYF. Written as DNA, the CDR3 is TGCGCCAGCAGCTCCACCGGGACAGGGGAACCCTACGAGCAGTACTTC. The V call is TRBV10-2, the J call TRBJ2-7; 10 nucleotides line up with TRBD1. The J segment lost 2 bases and the V segment lost 6 bases, leaving 10 bases of the junction unmatched. CDR3 length equals 16 residues. Germline lookup yields CDR1 WSHSY and CDR2 SAAADI.

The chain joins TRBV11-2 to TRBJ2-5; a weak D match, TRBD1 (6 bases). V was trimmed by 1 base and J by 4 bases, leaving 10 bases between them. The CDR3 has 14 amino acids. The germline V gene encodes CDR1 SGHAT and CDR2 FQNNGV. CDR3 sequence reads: CASSLGQDRETQYF. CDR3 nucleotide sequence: TGTGCCAGCAGCTTAGGACAGGACCGAGAGACCCAGTACTTC.

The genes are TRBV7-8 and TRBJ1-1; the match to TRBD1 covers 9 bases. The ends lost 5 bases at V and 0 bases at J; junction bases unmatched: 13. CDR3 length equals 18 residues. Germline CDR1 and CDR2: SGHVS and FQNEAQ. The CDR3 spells CASSELPGQGFLNTEAFF. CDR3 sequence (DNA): TGTGCCAGCAGCGAACTGCCGGGACAGGGATTTTTGAACACTGAAGCTTTCTTT.

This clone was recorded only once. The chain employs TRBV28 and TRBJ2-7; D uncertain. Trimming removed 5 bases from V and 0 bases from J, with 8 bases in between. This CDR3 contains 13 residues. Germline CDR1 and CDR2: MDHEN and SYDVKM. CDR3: CASSPWSSYEQYF. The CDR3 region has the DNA TGTGCCAGCAGTCCCTGGAGCTCCTACGAGCAGTACTTC.

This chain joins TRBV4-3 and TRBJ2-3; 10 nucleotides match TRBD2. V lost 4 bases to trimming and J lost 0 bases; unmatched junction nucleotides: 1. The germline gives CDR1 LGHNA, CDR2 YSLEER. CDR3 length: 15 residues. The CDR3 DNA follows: TGCGCCAGCAGCCCGACTAGCGGGAGCACAGATACGCAGTATTTT. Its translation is CASSPTSGSTDTQYF.

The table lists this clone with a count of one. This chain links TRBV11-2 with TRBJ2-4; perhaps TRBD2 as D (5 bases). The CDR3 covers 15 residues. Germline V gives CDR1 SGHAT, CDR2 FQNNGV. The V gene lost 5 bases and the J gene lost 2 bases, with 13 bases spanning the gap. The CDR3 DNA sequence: TGTGCCAGCAGCATGGCGGGCAGGTCCAAAAACATTCAGTACTTC. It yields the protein CASSMAGRSKNIQYF.

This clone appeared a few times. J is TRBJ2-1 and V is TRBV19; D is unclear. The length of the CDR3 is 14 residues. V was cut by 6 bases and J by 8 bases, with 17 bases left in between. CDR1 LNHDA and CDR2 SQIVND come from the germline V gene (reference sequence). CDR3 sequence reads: CASRPPGPLHEQFF. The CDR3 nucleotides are TGTGCCAGTAGACCCCCAGGTCCTCTCCATGAGCAGTTCTTC.

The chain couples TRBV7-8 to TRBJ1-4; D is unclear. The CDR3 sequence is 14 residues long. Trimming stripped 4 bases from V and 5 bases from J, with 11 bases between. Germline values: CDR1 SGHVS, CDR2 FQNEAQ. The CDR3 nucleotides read TGTGCCAGCAGCTACAGAATCCGGAATGAAAAACTGTTTTTT. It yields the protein CASSYRIRNEKLFF.